This TCR beta chain was found in a study of blood T cells in healthy people across ages. CDR3 length: 16 residues. The germline V gene has CDR1 MDHEN and CDR2 SYDVKM. J lost 2 bases, V lost 4 bases, and 9 bases had no gene match. PCR was performed a second time for roughly 7 to 12 cycles using a sample-barcoded 5' primer and a J-beta primer mix. TCRdb processed the 5' RACE reads anew with MiXCR; each CDR3 protein has one entry. The sample lists hundreds of thousands of distinct CDR3 sequences, about half seen once, with 15% to 20% in the top ten. The study, taken as a whole, reports: Naive T cell percentage showed a strong correlation with TCR beta diversity.

Of note for this clonotype: Its antigen is still unknown.

The sequencing sample was made of blood. The chain recombines TRBV28 with TRBJ2-5, with TRBD1 matching over 8 bases. The receptor was isolated from a man aged 80 or over in good health. The CDR3 is CASSSYGDRSQETQYF. Here the CDR3 DNA reads TGTGCCAGCAGTTCGTATGGGGACAGGTCTCAAGAGACCCAGTACTTC. The entire variable domain, with the rest obtained from reference TRBV28 and TRBJ2-5, is as follows: DVKVTQSSRYLVKRTGEKVFLECVQDMDHENMFWYRQDPGLGLRLIYFSYDVKMKEKGDIPEGYSVSREKKERFSLILESASTNQTSMYLCASSSYGDRSQETQYFGPGTRLLVL.